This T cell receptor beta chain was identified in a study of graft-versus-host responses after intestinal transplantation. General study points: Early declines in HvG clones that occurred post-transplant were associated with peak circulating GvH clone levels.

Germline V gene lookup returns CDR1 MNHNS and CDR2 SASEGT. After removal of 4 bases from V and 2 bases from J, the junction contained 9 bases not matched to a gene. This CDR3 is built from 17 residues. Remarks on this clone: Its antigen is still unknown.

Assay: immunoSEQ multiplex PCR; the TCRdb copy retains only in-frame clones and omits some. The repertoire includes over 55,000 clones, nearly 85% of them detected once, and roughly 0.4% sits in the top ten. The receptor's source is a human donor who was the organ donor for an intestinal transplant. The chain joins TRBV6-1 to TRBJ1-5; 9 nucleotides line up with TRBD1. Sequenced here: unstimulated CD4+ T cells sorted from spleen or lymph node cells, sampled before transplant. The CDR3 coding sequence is TGTGCCAGCAGTGCCTTCCCGACAGGGGGAGGCAATCAGCCCCAGCATTTT. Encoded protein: CASSAFPTGGGNQPQHF.